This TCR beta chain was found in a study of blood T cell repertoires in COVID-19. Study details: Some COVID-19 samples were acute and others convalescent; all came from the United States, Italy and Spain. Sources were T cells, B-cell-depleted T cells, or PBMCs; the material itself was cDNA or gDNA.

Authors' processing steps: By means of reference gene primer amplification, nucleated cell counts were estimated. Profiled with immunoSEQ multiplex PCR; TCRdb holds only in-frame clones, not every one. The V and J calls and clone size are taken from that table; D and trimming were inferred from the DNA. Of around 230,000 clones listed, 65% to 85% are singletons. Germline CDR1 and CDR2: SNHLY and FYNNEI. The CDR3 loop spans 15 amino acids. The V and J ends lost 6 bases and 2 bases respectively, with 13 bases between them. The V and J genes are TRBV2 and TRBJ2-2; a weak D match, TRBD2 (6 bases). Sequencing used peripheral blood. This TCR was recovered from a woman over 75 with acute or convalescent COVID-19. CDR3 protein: CASSQRGLNTGELFF. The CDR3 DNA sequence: TGTGCCAGCAGCCAAAGGGGACTTAACACCGGGGAGCTGTTTTTT.